The sequence of this T cell receptor beta chain was determined in a study of cytomegalovirus exposure and HLA in healthy donors. Primers for the PCR totalled 60 Vbeta and 13 Jbeta. The data were produced by immunoSEQ multiplex PCR, yet TCRdb's version contains in-frame clones alone and is incomplete. This table holds 100,000 or so clones, 80% to 85% found once. This clone was observed a single time. Trimming removed 6 bases at V and 3 bases at J, with 6 bases between. This CDR3 contains 12 residues. Germline assignment: CDR1 LNHNV and CDR2 YYDKDF (reference sequence). This clonotype was sampled from a man aged 40-49 years in good health and CMV-seronegative. V usage is TRBV15 and J usage is TRBJ1-5, with D unresolved. The specimen was PBMCs. In DNA form, the CDR3 reads TGTGCCACCAGTACACCCAATCAGCCCCAGCATTTT. Translating gives CATSTPNQPQHF.